The clone carrying this T cell receptor (beta chain) was seen more than once but under ten times. The antigen is not known. Germline V gene data show CDR1 as SNHLY and CDR2 as FYNNEI. V lost 6 bases and J 12 bases, leaving 15 bases between the germline ends. The CDR3 is 11 residues long. This specimen belongs to a study of spatial heterogeneity in lung cancer. General study points: How many expanded intratumoral alpha and beta TCRs were present tracked the tumor mutation count, which was a count of nonsynonymous mutations.

Time point specified: sample taken at primary tumor resection. Samples were donated by 72 untreated early-stage non-small cell lung cancer patients. Each CDR3 protein gets one entry after TCRdb re-called the 5' RACE reads with MiXCR. The sample lists around 100,000 distinct CDR3 sequences, nearly 4.5% occurring once. Sequencing was performed on lung tumor tissue, taken at surgery. The chain couples TRBV2 to TRBJ2-7; perhaps TRBD1 as D (5 bases). The source is a male donor with early-stage non-small cell lung cancer. CDR3 sequence (DNA): TGTGCCAGCAGAGAGACAGTAAGACCGTACTTC. Its protein is CASRETVRPYF. Drawing the rest from reference TRBV2 and TRBJ2-7, the complete variable domain is EPEVTQTPSHQVTQMGQEVILRCVPISNHLYFYWYRQILGQKVEFLVSFYNNEISEKSEIFDDQFSVERPDGSNFTLKIRSTKLEDSAMYFCASRETVRPYFGPGTRLTVT.